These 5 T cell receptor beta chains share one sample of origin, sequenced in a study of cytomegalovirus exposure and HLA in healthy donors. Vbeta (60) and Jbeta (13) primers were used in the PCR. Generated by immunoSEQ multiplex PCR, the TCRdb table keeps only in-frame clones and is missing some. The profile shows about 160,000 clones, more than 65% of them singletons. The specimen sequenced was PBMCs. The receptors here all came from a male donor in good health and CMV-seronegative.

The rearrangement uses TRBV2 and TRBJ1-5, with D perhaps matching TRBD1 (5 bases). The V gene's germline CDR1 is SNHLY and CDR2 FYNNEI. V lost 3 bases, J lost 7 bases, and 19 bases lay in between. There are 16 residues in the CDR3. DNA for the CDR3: TGTGCCAGCAGTGATCGGGCAGGGTCGGTGAGACAGCCCCAGCATTTT. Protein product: CASSDRAGSVRQPQHF.

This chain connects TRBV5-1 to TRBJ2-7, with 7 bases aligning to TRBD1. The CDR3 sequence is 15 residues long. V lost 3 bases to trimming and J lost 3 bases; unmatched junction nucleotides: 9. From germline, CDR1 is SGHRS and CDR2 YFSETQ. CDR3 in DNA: TGCGCCAGCAGCTGGACCCCCGGGACAGACTACGAGCAGTACTTC. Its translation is CASSWTPGTDYEQYF.

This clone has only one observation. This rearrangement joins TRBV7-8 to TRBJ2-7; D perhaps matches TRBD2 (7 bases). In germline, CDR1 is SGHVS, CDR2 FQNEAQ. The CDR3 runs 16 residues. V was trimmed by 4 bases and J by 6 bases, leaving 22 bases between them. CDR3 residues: CASSSTGGPFLFEQYF. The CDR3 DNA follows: TGTGCCAGCAGCTCTACCGGGGGGCCGTTCTTGTTCGAGCAGTACTTC.

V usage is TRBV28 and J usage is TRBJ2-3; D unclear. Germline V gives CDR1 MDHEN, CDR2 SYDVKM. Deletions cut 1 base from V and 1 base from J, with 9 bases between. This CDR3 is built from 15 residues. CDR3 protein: CASSLSGDRTDTQYF. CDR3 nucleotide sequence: TGTGCCAGCAGTTTATCCGGAGATCGCACAGATACGCAGTATTTT.

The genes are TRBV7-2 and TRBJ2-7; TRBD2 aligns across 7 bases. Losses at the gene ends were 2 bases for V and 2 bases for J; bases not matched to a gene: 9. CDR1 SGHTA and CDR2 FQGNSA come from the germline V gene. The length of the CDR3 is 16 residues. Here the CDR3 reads CASSLSGGGGTYEQYF. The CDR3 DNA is TGTGCCAGCAGCTTAAGTGGCGGCGGGGGAACCTACGAGCAGTACTTC.